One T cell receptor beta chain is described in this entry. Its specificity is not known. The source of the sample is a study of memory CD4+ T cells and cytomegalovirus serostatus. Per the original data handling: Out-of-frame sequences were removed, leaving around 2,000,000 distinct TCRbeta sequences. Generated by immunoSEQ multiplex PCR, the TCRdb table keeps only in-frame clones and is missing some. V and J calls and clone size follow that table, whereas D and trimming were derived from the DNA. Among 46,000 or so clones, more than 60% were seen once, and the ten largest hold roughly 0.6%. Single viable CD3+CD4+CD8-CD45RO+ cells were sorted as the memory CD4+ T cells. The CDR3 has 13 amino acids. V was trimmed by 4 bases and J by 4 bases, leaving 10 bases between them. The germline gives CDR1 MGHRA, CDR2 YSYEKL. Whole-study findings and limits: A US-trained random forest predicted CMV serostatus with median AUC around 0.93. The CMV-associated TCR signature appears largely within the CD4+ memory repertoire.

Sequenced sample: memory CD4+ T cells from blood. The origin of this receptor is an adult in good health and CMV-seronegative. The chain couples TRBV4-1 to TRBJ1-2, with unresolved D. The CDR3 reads CASSRLGSYGYTF. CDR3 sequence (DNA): TGCGCCAGCAGCCGTTTGGGGAGCTATGGCTACACCTTC.